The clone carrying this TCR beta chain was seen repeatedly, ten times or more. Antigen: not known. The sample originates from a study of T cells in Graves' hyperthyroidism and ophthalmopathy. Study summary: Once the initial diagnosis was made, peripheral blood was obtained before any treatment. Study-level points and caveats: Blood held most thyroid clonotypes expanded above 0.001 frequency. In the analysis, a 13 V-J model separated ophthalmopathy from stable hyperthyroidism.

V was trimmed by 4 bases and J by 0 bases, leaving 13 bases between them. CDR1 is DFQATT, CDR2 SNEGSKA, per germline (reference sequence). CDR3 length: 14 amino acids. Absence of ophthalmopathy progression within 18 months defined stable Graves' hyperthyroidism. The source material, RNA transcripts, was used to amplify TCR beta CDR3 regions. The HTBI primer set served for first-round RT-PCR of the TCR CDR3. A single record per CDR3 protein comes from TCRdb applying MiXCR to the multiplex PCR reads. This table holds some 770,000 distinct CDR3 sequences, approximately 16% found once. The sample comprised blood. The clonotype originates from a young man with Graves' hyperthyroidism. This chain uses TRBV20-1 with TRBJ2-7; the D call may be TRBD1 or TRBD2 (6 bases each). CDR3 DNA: TGCAGTGCTAATGAGGGGGGAAGCTCCTACGAGCAGTACTTC. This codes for CSANEGGSSYEQYF.